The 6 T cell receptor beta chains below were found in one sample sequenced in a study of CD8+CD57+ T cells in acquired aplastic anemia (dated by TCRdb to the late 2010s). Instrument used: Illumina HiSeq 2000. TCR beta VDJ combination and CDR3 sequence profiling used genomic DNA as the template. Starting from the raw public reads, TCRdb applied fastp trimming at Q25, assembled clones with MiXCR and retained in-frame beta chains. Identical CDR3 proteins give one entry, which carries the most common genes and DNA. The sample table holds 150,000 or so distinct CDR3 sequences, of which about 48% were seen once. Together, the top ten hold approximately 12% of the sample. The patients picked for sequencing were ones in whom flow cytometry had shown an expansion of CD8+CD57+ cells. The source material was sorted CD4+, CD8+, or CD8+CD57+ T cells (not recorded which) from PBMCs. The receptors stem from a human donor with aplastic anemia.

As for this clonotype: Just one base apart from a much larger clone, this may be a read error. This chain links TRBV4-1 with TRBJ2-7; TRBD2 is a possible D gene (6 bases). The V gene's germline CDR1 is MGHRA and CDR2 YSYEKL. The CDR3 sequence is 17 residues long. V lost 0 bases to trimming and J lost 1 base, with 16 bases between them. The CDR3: CASSQEDPRRGSYEQYF. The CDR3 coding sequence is TGCGCCAGCAGCCAAGAAGACCCTAGGAGGGGTTCCTACGAGCAGTACTTC.

The CDR3 protein is CSVEADEAFF. The CDR3 region has the DNA TGCAGCGTTGAGGCTGATGAAGCTTTCTTT. The J gene is TRBJ1-1, the V gene TRBV29-1; D is unclear. The CDR3 covers 10 residues. With 3 bases removed from V and 7 bases from J, the gap between germline ends came to 6 bases. Per the germline V gene, CDR1 is SQVTM and CDR2 is ANQGSEA.

This CDR3 reads CASSSTGFHEQYF. The CDR3 nucleotides are TGTGCCAGCAGCAGTACAGGGTTCCACGAGCAGTACTTC. V is TRBV6-2 or TRBV6-3 and J is TRBJ2-7; D might be TRBD1 (6 bases). CDR3 length: 13 residues. Germline lookup yields CDR1 MNHEY and CDR2 SVGEGT. V was clipped by 6 bases and J by 5 bases, with 14 bases between them.

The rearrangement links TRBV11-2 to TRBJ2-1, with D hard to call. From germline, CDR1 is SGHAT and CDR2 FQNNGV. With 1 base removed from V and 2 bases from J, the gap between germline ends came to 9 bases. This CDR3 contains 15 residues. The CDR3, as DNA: TGTGCCAGCAGCTTAGGGGGTAGTACCTACAATGAGCAGTTCTTC. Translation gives CASSLGGSTYNEQFF.

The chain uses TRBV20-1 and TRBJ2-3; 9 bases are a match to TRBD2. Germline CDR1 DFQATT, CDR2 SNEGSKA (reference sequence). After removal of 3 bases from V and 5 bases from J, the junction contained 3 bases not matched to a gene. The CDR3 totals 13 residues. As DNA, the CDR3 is TGCAGTGCTAGGTCTAGCGGGGTAGATACGCAGTATTTT. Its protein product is CSARSSGVDTQYF.

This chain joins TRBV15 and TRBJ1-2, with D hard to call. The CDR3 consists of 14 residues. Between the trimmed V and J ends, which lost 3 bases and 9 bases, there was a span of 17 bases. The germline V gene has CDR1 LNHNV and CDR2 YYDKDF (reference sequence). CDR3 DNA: TGTGCCACCAGCAGTTACACCGGGGTATCATGCTACACCTTC. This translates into CATSSYTGVSCYTF. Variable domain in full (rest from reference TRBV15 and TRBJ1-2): DAMVIQNPRYQVTQFGKPVTLSCSQTLNHNVMYWYQQKSSQAPKLLFHYYDKDFNNEADTPDNFQSRRPNTSFCFLDIRSPGLGDTAMYLCATSSYTGVSCYTFGSGTRLTVV.